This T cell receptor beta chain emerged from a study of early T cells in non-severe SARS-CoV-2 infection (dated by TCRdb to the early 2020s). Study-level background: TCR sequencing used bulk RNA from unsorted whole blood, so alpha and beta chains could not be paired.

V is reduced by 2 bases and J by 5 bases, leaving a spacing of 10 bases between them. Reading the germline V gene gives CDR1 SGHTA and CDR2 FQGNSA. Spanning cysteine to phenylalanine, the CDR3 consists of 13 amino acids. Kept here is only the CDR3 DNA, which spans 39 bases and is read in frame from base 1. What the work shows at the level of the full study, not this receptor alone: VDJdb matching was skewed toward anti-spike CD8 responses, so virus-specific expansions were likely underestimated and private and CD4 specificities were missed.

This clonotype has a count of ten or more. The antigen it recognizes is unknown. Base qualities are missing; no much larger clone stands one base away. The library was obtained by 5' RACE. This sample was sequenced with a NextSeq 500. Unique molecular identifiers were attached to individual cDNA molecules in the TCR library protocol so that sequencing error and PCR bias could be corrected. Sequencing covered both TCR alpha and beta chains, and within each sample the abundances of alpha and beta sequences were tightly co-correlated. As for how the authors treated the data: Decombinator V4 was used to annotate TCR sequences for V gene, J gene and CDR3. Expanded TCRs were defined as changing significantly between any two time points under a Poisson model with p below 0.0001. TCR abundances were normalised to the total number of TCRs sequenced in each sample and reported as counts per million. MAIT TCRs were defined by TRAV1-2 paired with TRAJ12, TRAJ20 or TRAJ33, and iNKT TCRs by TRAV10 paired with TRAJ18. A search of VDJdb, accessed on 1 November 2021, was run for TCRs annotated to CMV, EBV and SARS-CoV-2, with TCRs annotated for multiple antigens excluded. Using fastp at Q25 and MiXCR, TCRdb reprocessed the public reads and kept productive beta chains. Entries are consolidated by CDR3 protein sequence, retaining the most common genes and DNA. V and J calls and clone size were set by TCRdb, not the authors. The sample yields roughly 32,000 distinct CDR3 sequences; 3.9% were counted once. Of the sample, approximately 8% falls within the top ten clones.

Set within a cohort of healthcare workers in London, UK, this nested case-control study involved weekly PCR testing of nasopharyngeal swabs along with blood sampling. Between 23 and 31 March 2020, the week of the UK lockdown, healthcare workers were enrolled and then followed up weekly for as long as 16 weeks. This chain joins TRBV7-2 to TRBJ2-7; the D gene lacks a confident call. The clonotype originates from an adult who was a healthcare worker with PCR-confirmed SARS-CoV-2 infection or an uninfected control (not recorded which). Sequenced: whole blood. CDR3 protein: CASSLFSGDEQYF. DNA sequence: TGTGCCAGCAGCTTATTTTCAGGAGACGAGCAGTACTTC.